This entry lists 20 T cell receptor beta chains sequenced from one sample in a study of tumor-infiltrating lymphocytes in primary liver carcinoma listed by TCRdb under 2017. TRIzol reagent was used to extract blood RNA from unsorted whole blood, while the DNeasy Blood & Tissue kit provided the germline DNA. Sequenced using an Illumina HiSeq 2500. A constant-region primer and ProtoScript II reverse transcriptase were used to reverse-transcribe TCRbeta-specific cDNA from roughly 0.55 ug total RNA. Three nested multiplex PCR rounds, following a slightly modified ARM-PCR procedure, were used to build the TCRbeta libraries. Each of the first two PCR rounds ran for nine to eleven cycles and used multiplex TRBV1-TRBV30 forward primers together with a Cbeta reverse primer. The public reads were reprocessed in TCRdb via fastp at Q25 and MiXCR, keeping in-frame beta chains. One record per CDR3 amino acid sequence lists the most common genes and DNA. A total of 250,000 to 350,000 distinct CDR3 sequences appear in this sample, about three fifths of them only once. Of the sample, over 15% falls within the top ten clones.

Specimen: peripheral blood. The origin of the receptors is a woman in her 30s with primary liver carcinoma and hepatitis B virus infection.

CDR3 protein: CASRGIGDRQYF. The CDR3 DNA reads as TGTGCCAGCAGGGGGATTGGGGACCGCCAGTACTTC. The genes are TRBV6-5 and TRBJ2-5, with D perhaps being TRBD1 or TRBD2 (5 bases each). This CDR3 spans 12 amino acids. Germline values: CDR1 MNHEY, CDR2 SVGAGI. V gave up 6 bases and J gave up 10 bases, with 15 bases separating them.

This chain joins TRBV30 and TRBJ2-3; 12 nucleotides line up with TRBD2. J gave up 9 bases and V 0 bases, and 7 bases lay outside the gene matches. The CDR3 length is 15 residues. Germline CDR1 is GTSNPN and CDR2 is SVGIG (reference sequence). The CDR3 spells CAWSVLTSGRETQYF. The DNA of the CDR3 is TGTGCCTGGAGTGTACTGACTAGCGGGAGAGAAACGCAGTATTTT. The whole variable domain, filled in from reference TRBV30 and TRBJ2-3, reads SQTIHQWPATLVQPVGSPLSLECTVEGTSNPNLYWYRQAAGRGLQLLFYSVGIGQISSEVPQNLSASRPQDRQFILSSKKLLLSDSGFYLCAWSVLTSGRETQYFGPGTRLTVL.

This clonotype showed up just a few times. CDR3 coding DNA: TGTGCCAGCAGTTCGGTAAGCCCACTGAACACTGAAGCTTTCTTT. It is translated as CASSSVSPLNTEAFF. This chain uses TRBV28 with TRBJ1-1; unclear D gene. Germline loops: CDR1 MDHEN, CDR2 SYDVKM. The CDR3 consists of 15 residues. The V and J ends lost 4 bases and 0 bases respectively, with 12 bases between them.

This chain connects TRBV5-1 to TRBJ1-3; D ambiguous. CDR3 length: 15 amino acids. Trimming pared 3 bases from V and 0 bases from J, leaving 10 bases between. CDR1 and CDR2 from the germline V gene are SGHRS and YFSETQ. The CDR3 DNA reads as TGCGCCAGCAGCTGGACGGGATTCTCTGGAAACACCATATATTTT. This translates into CASSWTGFSGNTIYF.

CDR3 sequence reads: CASSSTQMMASGSLSTDTQYF. In DNA, the CDR3 is TGTGCCAGCAGCTCGACCCAAATGATGGCTAGCGGGAGCCTTAGCACAGATACGCAGTATTTT. V and J are TRBV13 and TRBJ2-3; 10 bases fit TRBD2. V shed 4 bases and J 0 bases; nucleotides not matched to a gene: 19. The CDR3 loop spans 21 amino acids. Germline-derived CDR1 and CDR2 are PRHDT and FYEKMQ (reference sequence). Filled out from reference TRBV13 and TRBJ2-3, the complete variable domain reads AAGVIQSPRHLIKEKRETATLKCYPIPRHDTVYWYQQGPGQDPQFLISFYEKMQSDKGSIPDRFSAQQFSDYHSELNMSSLELGDSALYFCASSSTQMMASGSLSTDTQYFGPGTRLTVL.

This clonotype has more than one count but fewer than ten. The rearrangement links TRBV5-8 to TRBJ1-5; D uncertain. The V end was cut by 0 bases, the J end by 5 bases, with 15 bases between. This CDR3 is built from 16 residues. Germline V gene lookup returns CDR1 SGHTS and CDR2 YDEGEE. In nucleotides, the CDR3 is TGTGCCAGCAGCTTGGTTTGGGAACTCGTTGATCAGCCCCAGCATTTT. It codes for CASSLVWELVDQPQHF.

The rearrangement links TRBV6-5 to TRBJ2-3; D unresolved. The CDR3 is made up of 13 amino acids. The ends were cut back, 1 base at V and 7 bases at J, with 9 bases in the middle. The germline V gene encodes CDR1 MNHEY and CDR2 SVGAGI. Written as DNA, the CDR3 is TGTGCCAGCAGTTACTACAAAACATATACGCAGTATTTT. Its protein product is CASSYYKTYTQYF.

The chain recombines TRBV28 with TRBJ1-1, with D perhaps TRBD1 (5 bases). Trimming removed 7 bases from V and 5 bases from J, with 20 bases in between. Germline values: CDR1 MDHEN, CDR2 SYDVKM. The CDR3 is 15 amino acids. The CDR3 bases are TGTGCCAGCACCATAGCAGGGCTGAGAGGGACTGAAGCTTTCTTT. Its protein is CASTIAGLRGTEAFF.

For this clonotype: A much larger clone is a single base away; this may be a read error. No conserved phenylalanine or tryptophan is present at the end of the CDR3, so a read error is the likely explanation. V and J are TRBV10-3 and TRBJ2-7, with 11 bases identical to TRBD1. The V gene end was trimmed by 6 bases and the J gene end by 6 bases; junction bases not matched to a gene: 4. The CDR3 loop spans 13 amino acids. Germline V gene lookup returns CDR1 ENHRY and CDR2 SYGVKD. CDR3 protein: CAIRGQGEGEQYL. For the CDR3, the DNA is TGTGCCATCAGGGGACAGGGGGAGGGCGAGCAGTACCTC.

The CDR3 protein is CASGFSMGLSTGELFF. For the CDR3, the DNA is TGTGCTAGTGGTTTTTCGATGGGCCTCAGCACCGGGGAGCTGTTTTTT. The chain couples TRBV12-5 to TRBJ2-2, with D unresolved. Trimming removed 3 bases from V and 4 bases from J, with 15 bases in between. The CDR3 length is 16 residues. Germline V gene data show CDR1 as LGHNT and CDR2 as FRNRAP.

On this clonotype itself: Germline is not matched at one junction end, which may reflect a read error. CDR3 coding DNA: TGTGTCAGCAGTTACGGTGGACTAGCGGGAGACGAACAGTACTTC. It codes for CVSSYGGLAGDEQYF. The chain is built from TRBV6-5 and TRBJ2-7, with 13 positions matching TRBD2. This CDR3 spans 15 amino acids. CDR1 and CDR2 from the germline V gene are MNHEY and SVGAGI.

This clonotype was counted a few times. The chain couples TRBV6-1 to TRBJ2-1, with TRBD2 matching over 8 bases. CDR1 and CDR2 from the germline V gene are MNHNS and SASEGT. V dropped 7 bases and J dropped 10; count of bases not matched to a gene: 9. The CDR3 runs 13 residues. The CDR3 coding sequence is TGTGCCAGCACTGGGACTAGTTTAGTCGAGCAGTTCTTC. It specifies CASTGTSLVEQFF.

This clonotype appeared a few times. One junction end does not reproduce the germline sequence, and a read error may be involved. The chain carries TRBV28 and TRBJ2-3; 9 nucleotides match TRBD2. Germline-derived CDR1 and CDR2 are MDHEN and SYDVKM. CDR3 length equals 12 residues. The CDR3 loop is CASSFGGRARDF. CDR3 nucleotides: TGTGCCAGCAGTTTCGGCGGGAGGGCCAGGGATTTT.

This clonotype was picked up a small number of times. The rearrangement uses TRBV19 and TRBJ1-5; D is uncertain. The V gene lost 10 bases and the J gene lost 3 bases, with 10 bases spanning the gap. This CDR3 spans 12 amino acids. From germline, CDR1 is LNHDA and CDR2 SQIVND (reference sequence). CDR3 region: CAKELINQPQHF. In DNA, the CDR3 is TGTGCCAAGGAGTTAATCAATCAGCCCCAGCATTTT.

Worth noting for this clonotype: A read error may be the cause here, since a much bigger clone is one base away. The rearrangement joins TRBV6-1 to TRBJ1-5; D is unclear. V lost 4 bases, J lost 4 bases, and 8 bases lay in between. The CDR3 extends over 13 amino acids. Germline V gives CDR1 MNHNS, CDR2 SASEGT. This CDR3 is CASSAKENQPQHF. The CDR3 DNA sequence: TGTGCCAGCAGTGCTAAGGAGAATCAGCCCCAGCATTTT.

The chain couples TRBV4-3 to TRBJ2-4, with 11 bases matching TRBD1. Losses at the gene ends were 1 base for V and 6 bases for J; bases not matched to a gene: 11. CDR3 length: 18 amino acids. The germline CDR1 and CDR2 sequences are LGHNA and YSLEER. The CDR3 here is CASSQGSGTGGLINIQYF. CDR3 DNA sequence: TGCGCCAGCAGCCAAGGATCCGGGACAGGGGGGCTGATAAACATTCAGTACTTC.

A note on this clonotype: A much larger clone differs from this one at a single base, so this may be a read error. The chain combines TRBV29-1 with TRBJ2-7, with TRBD2 matching 9 bases. The CDR3 has 14 residues. The V and J ends lost 5 bases and 4 bases, in that order; junction bases with no gene match: 9. Germline assignment: CDR1 SQVTM and CDR2 ANQGSEA. CDR3 residues: CSVILAGVSYEQYF. The CDR3 bases are TGCAGCGTTATATTAGCGGGAGTTTCTTACGAGCAGTACTTC.

The chain couples TRBV6-5 to TRBJ2-7, with D perhaps matching TRBD1 or TRBD2 (5 bases each). The germline V gene has CDR1 MNHEY and CDR2 SVGAGI. The germline V and J ends were trimmed by 0 bases and 3 bases, with 18 bases remaining between them. The CDR3 consists of 17 residues. CDR3 nucleotides: TGTGCCAGCAGTTACTCGATAGGGACCGGCGGGTACTACGAGCAGTACTTC. It is translated as CASSYSIGTGGYYEQYF.

Points on this clonotype: This may be a read error: a much more frequent sequence differs by one nucleotide. V usage is TRBV29-1 and J usage is TRBJ2-1; TRBD2 matches at 8 bases. Looked up from germline, CDR1 is SQVTM and CDR2 is ANQGSEA. The CDR3 is 12 residues long. The trim removed 7 bases at V and 12 bases at J, leaving 11 bases unmatched. In DNA, the CDR3 is TGCAGCGGGCGACTAGCGAGAGAGGTGCAGTTCTTC. It codes for CSGRLAREVQFF.

The CDR3 sequence: CASSLTGGQSPQYF. For the CDR3, the DNA is TGTGCCAGCAGCCTGACAGGGGGTCAAAGTCCCCAGTACTTC. The V gene is TRBV14, the J gene TRBJ2-5; 9 nucleotides line up with TRBD1. CDR1 SGHDN and CDR2 FVKESK come from the germline V gene. Losses at the gene ends were 4 bases for V and 9 bases for J; bases not matched to a gene: 9. The CDR3 extends over 14 amino acids.